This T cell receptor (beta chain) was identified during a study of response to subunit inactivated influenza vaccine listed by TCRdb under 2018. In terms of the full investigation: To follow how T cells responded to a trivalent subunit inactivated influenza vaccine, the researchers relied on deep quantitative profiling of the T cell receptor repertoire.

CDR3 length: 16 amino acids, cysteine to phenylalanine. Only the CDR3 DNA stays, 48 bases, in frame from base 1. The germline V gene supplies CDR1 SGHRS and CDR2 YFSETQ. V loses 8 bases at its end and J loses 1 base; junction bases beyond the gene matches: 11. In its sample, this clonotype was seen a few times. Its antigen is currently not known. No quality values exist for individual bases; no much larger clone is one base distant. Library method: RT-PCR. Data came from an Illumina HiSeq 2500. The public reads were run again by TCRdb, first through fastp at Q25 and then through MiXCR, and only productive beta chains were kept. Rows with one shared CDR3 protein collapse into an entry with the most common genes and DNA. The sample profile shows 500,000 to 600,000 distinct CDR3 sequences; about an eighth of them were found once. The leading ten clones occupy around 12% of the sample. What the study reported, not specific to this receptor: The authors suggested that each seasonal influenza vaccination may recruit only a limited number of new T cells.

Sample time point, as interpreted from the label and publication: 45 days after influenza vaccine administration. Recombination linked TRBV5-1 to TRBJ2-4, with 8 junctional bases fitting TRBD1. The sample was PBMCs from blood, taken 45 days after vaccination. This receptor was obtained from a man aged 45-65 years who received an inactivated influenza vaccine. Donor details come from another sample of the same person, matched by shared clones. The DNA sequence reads TGCGCCAGAATTGGCCTGGACAGGGCGGCCAAAAACATTCAGTACTTC. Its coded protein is CARIGLDRAAKNIQYF. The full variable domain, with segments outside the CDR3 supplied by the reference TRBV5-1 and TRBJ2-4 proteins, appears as KAGVTQTPRYLIKTRGQQVTLSCSPISGHRSVSWYQQTPGQGLQFLFEYFSETQRNKGNFPGRFSGRQFSNSRSEMNVSTLELGDSALYLCARIGLDRAAKNIQYFGAGTRLSVL.